The sequence of this T cell receptor beta chain was determined in a study of T-cell reconstitution after alpha-beta-depleted transplantation in children. Study-wide results and limits: T-cell counts and diversity were attributed mostly to newly produced T cells one year after transplant. Expanded clones from the graft, numbering several hundred, reportedly supplied alpha-beta T cells about two months after transplant.

V was cut by 1 base and J by 0 bases, with 9 bases left in between. This CDR3 comprises 16 residues. The V gene's germline CDR1 is LGHDT and CDR2 YNNKEL (reference sequence). Molecular barcoding with unique molecular identifiers was used for the TCRbeta library. TCRdb reanalysed the PCR reads using MiXCR and keeps one entry per CDR3 protein. The data hold about 130,000 distinct CDR3 sequences, with about 9.6% observed a single time. Points on this clonotype: The antigen is not known.

This chain uses TRBV3-1 with TRBJ2-2; D call uncertain. The starting material was PBMCs, mostly from graft donor cells, obtained 180 days after TCRalphabeta/CD19-depleted stem cell transplant. The sequence was collected from a girl less than two years old who had a stem cell transplant for combined immunodeficiency, so the T cells may come from the graft donor. The CDR3 here is CASSQAVGSNTGELFF. CDR3 in DNA: TGTGCCAGCAGCCAAGCCGTGGGGTCGAACACCGGGGAGCTGTTTTTT.